These 8 T cell receptor beta chains were all obtained from the same sample, sequenced in a study of cytomegalovirus exposure and HLA in healthy donors. It was with 60 Vbeta and 13 Jbeta primers that the PCR ran. Profiled with immunoSEQ multiplex PCR; TCRdb holds only in-frame clones, not every one. The repertoire holds over 150,000 clones, with about 88% as singletons. The sequenced sample was PBMCs. These receptor sequences come from a girl under two years old in good health and CMV-seronegative.

A single count supports this clone. The chain uses TRBV4-1 and TRBJ2-5; no clear D. This CDR3 spans 12 amino acids. Trimming took 6 bases from V and 3 from J, leaving 8 bases between them. Germline CDR1 is MGHRA and CDR2 is YSYEKL. DNA for the CDR3: TGCGCCAGCAGGAGGAGTAAAGAGACCCAGTACTTC. Protein product: CASRRSKETQYF.

The J gene is TRBJ2-2, the V gene TRBV5-1; D uncertain. V lost 2 bases and J lost 0, with 14 bases in between. The V gene's germline CDR1 is SGHRS and CDR2 YFSETQ. This CDR3 spans 17 amino acids. CDR3 DNA sequence: TGCGCCAGCAGCTTATGGTTACTTAGATCGAACACCGGGGAGCTGTTTTTT. Translating it yields CASSLWLLRSNTGELFF.

The chain joins TRBV9 to TRBJ1-1; D possibly corresponds to TRBD1 (6 bases). Trimming took off 4 bases at V and 4 bases at J, with 32 bases between the two ends. The CDR3 is 20 amino acids. Germline-derived CDR1 and CDR2 are SGDLS and YYNGEE. The CDR3 protein is CASSPGRVWGGPLDFTEAFF. The CDR3 DNA follows: TGTGCCAGCAGCCCCGGGCGTGTGTGGGGGGGCCCACTTGATTTCACTGAAGCTTTCTTT.

The rearrangement links TRBV5-1 to TRBJ2-5; 9 bases match TRBD1. CDR1 is SGHRS, CDR2 YFSETQ, per germline. V gave up 4 bases and J gave up 4 bases; unmatched junction bases: 8. The CDR3 loop spans 15 amino acids. The CDR3 region has the DNA TGCGCCAGCAGCCCAGGGGACAGGGCCGTAGAGACCCAGTACTTC. Translating gives CASSPGDRAVETQYF.

This clone was counted a few times. For the CDR3, the DNA is TGCGCCAGCAGCTTGGCCGGGAGGGCCATGGCCGGGGAGCTGTTTTTT. It specifies CASSLAGRAMAGELFF. This chain links TRBV5-1 with TRBJ2-2; 8 nucleotides match TRBD2. Trimming removed 0 bases from V and 6 bases from J; junction bases left unmatched: 7. This CDR3 is 16 amino acids long. Germline loops: CDR1 SGHRS, CDR2 YFSETQ.

The chain couples TRBV5-1 to TRBJ1-1; weak D call: TRBD1 (6 bases). The V gene lost 3 bases and the J gene lost 8 bases, with 11 bases spanning the gap. Germline loops: CDR1 SGHRS, CDR2 YFSETQ. The CDR3 runs 12 residues. The CDR3 reads CASSSDRTEAFF. CDR3 coding DNA: TGCGCCAGCAGCTCCGACAGGACGGAAGCTTTCTTT.

This clone was seen once. J is TRBJ1-1 and V is TRBV2, with D tentatively TRBD1 (6 bases). This CDR3 region has 14 residues. V gave up 4 bases and J gave up 3 bases, with 12 bases separating them. Germline CDR1 SNHLY, CDR2 FYNNEI. The CDR3 reads CASSVRGADTEAFF. The CDR3 DNA sequence: TGTGCCAGCAGTGTGCGGGGGGCGGACACTGAAGCTTTCTTT.

The chain joins TRBV4-2 to TRBJ1-2; D might be TRBD1 (5 bases). V lost 1 base and J 3 bases, leaving 9 bases between the germline ends. The CDR3 totals 14 residues. In germline, CDR1 is LGHNA, CDR2 YNFKEQ. The DNA for the CDR3 is TGTGCCAGCAGCCAAGTGGGGGACTACTATGGCTACACCTTC. It codes for CASSQVGDYYGYTF.